Given below is one T cell receptor (beta chain) in context. CDR1 SGHRS and CDR2 YFSETQ come from the germline V gene. This CDR3 has 16 residues. Generation of cDNA took place in eight separate reactions per sample. From its re-call of the 5' RACE reads, TCRdb lists each CDR3 protein once, without DNA. This specimen shows some 450,000 distinct CDR3 sequences; the ten leading clones hold 2.4%. With no T cell sorting beforehand, total RNA was isolated from whole blood. This sample is drawn from a study of monozygotic twins with inflammatory bowel disease. The J gene is TRBJ2-3, the V gene TRBV5-1; TCRdb returns TRBD2, unconfirmable since there is no DNA. This receptor was identified in a human donor with ulcerative colitis or Crohn's disease, or a healthy co-twin of an affected twin (not recorded which). The sample comprised blood. CDR3 in amino acids: CASSLGPTSGTDTQYF.